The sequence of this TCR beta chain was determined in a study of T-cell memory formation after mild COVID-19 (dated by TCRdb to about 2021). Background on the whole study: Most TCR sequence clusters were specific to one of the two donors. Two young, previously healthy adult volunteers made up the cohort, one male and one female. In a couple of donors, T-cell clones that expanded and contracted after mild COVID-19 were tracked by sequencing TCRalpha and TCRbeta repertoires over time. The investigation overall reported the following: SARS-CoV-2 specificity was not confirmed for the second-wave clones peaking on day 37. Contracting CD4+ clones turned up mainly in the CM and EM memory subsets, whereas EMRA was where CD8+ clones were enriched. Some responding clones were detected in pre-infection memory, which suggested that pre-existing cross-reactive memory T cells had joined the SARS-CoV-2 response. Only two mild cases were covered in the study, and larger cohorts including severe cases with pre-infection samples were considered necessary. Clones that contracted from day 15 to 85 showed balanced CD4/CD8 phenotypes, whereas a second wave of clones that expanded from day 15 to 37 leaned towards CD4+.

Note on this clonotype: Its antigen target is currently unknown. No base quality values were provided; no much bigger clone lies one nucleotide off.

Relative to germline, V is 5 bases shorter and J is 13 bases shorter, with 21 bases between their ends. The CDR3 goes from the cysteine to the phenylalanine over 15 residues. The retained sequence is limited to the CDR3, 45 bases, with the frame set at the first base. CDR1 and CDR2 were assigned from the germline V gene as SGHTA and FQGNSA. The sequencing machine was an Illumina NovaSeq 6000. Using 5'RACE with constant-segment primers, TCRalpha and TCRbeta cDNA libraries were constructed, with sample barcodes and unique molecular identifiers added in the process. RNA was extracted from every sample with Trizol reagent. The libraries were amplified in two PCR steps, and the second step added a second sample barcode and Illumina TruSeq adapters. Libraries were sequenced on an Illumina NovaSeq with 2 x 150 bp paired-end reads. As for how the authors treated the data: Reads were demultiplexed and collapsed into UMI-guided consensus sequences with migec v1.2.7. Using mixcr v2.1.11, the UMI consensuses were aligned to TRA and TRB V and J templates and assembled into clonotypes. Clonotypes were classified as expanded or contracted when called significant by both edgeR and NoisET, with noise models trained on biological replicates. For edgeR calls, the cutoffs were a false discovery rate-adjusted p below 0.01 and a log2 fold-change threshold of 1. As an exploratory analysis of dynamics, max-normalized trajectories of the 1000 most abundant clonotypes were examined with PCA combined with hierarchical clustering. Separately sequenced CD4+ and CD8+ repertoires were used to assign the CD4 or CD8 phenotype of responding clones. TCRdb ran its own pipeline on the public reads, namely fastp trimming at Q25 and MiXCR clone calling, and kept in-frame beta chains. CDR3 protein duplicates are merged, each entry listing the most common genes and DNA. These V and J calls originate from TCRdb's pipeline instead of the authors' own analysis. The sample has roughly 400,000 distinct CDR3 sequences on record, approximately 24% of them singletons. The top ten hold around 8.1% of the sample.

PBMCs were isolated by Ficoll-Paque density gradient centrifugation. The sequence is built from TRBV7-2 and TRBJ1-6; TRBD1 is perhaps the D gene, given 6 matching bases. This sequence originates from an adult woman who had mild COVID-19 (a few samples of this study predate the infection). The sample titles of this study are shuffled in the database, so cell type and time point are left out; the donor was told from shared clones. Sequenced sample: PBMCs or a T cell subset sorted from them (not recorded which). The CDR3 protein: CASSPWGQSNIPLHF. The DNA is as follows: TGTGCCAGCAGCCCTTGGGGGCAGAGTAACATCCCCCTCCACTTT.